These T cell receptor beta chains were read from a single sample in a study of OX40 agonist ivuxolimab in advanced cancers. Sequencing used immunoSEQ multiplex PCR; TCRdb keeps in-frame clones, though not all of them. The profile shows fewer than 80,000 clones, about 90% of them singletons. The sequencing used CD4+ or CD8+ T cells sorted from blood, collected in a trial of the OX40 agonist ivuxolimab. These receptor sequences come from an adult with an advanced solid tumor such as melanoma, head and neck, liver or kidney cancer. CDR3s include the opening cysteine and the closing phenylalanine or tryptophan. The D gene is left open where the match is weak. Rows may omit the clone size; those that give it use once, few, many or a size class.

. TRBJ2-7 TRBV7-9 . TGTGCCAGCAGCGATTTAACAGACTACGAGCAGTACTTC CASSDLTDYEQYF
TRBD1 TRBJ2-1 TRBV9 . TGTGCCAGCAGCACCGGGACAGGGGTCAATGAGCAGTTCTTC CASSTGTGVNEQFF
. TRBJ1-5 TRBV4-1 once TGCGCCAGCAGCCAAACCTACCCTCAGGGGCCCCTTTATAGCAATCAGCCCCAGCATTTT CASSQTYPQGPLYSNQPQHF
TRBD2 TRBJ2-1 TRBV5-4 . TGTGCCAGCAGGGACCTAGCGGGAGGGGACAATGAGCAGTTCTTC CASRDLAGGDNEQFF
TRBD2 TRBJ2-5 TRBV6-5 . TGTGCCAGCAGTTACTCAAAGCGGGAGACAGAGACCCAGTACTTC CASSYSKRETETQYF
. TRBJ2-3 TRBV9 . TGTGCCAGCAGCGTAGACCCGGGGAACGGGCGGGGACCTAATACGCAGTATTTT CASSVDPGNGRGPNTQYF
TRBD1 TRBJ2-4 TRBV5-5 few TGTGCCAGCAGCTCTCGGACAGGAACGGATGCTTTCATTCAGTACTTC CASSSRTGTDAFIQYF
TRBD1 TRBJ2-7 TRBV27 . TGTGTTACCCAGGGGGTCCACGAGCAGTACTTC CVTQGVHEQYF
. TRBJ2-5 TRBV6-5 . TGTGCCAGCAGTTACGGGGGACGGCGAACGGAGACCCAGTACTTC CASSYGGRRTETQYF
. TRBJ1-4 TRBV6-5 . TGTGCCAGCAGTTATGGGGCAACTAATGAAAAACTGTTTTTT CASSYGATNEKLFF
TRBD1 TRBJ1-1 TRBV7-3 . TGTGCCAGCAGCTTGGAGCAGGGGGTAAACACTGAAGCTTTCTTT CASSLEQGVNTEAFF